This T cell receptor beta chain is drawn from a study of cytomegalovirus exposure and HLA in healthy donors. Study summary: Of roughly 400 genotyped donors, about 80% grouped in the Caucasian-associated ancestry cluster.

As to this clone: Its antigen is not identified.

Unmatched junction bases numbered 3, after V lost 5 bases and J lost 4 bases. The germline V gene has CDR1 SGHVS and CDR2 FNYEAQ. The CDR3 runs 15 residues. PCR amplification relied on 60 Vbeta primers (plus 13 Jbeta primers). Clones were read by immunoSEQ multiplex PCR, and TCRdb kept only the in-frame ones, dropping some. The data show about 200,000 clones, with around four fifths seen just once and around 6.3% held by the top ten. Findings and limits, study-wide: Analyzed later, most CMV-associated TCR beta chains appeared HLA-restricted.

This receptor was taken from a woman aged 45-60 years in good health and CMV-seropositive. The sequenced sample consisted of PBMCs. The V and J genes are TRBV7-6 and TRBJ2-1, with 12 positions matching TRBD2. CDR3 amino acids: CASSRLAGDYNEQFF. CDR3 DNA sequence: TGTGCCAGCAGCCGACTAGCGGGGGATTACAATGAGCAGTTCTTC.